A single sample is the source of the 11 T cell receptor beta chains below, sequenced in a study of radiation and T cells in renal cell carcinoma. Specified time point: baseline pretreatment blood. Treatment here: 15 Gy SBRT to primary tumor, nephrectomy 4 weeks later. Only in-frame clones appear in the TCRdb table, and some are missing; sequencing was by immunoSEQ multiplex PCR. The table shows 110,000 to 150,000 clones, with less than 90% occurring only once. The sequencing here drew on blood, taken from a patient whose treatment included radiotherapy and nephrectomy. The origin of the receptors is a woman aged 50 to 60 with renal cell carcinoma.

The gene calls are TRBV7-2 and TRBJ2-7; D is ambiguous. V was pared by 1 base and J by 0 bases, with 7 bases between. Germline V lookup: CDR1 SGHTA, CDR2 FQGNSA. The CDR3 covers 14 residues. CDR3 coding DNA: TGTGCCAGCAGCTTAGACTCAAGCTCCTACGAGCAGTACTTC. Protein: CASSLDSSSYEQYF. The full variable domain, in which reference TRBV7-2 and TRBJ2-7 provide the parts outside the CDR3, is GAGVSQSPSNKVTEKGKDVELRCDPISGHTALYWYRQSLGQGLEFLIYFQGNSAPDKSGLPSDRFSAERTGGSVSTLTIQRTQQEDSAVYLCASSLDSSSYEQYFGPGTRLTVT.

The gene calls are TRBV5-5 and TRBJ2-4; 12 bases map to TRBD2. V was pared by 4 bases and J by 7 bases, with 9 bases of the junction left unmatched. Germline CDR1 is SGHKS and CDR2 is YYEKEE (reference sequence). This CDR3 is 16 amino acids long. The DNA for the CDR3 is TGTGCCAGCAGCCAACGGAGGACTAGCGGGACCAACATTCAGTACTTC. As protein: CASSQRRTSGTNIQYF.

CDR3 bases: TGTGCCAGCAGCCCCCGGCAGGATCAGTACTATGGCTACACCTTC. Its translation is CASSPRQDQYYGYTF. This chain joins TRBV11-2 and TRBJ1-2; D unclear. The CDR3 covers 15 residues. V lost 5 bases and J 3 bases, leaving 16 bases between the germline ends. Germline-derived CDR1 and CDR2 are SGHAT and FQNNGV.

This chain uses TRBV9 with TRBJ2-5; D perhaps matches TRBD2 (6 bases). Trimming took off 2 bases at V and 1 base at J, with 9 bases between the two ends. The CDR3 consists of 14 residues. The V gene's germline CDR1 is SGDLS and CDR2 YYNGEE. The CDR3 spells CASSVRELQETQYF. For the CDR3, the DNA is TGTGCCAGCAGCGTCCGGGAGCTCCAAGAGACCCAGTACTTC.

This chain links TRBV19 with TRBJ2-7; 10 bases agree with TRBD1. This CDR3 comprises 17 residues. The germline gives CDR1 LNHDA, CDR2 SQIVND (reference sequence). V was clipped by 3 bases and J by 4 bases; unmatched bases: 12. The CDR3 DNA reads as TGTGCCAGTAGTATCTCCCCCGGGACAGGGGAGGGGTACGAGCAGTACTTC. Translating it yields CASSISPGTGEGYEQYF. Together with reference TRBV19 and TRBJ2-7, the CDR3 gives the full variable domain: DGGITQSPKYLFRKEGQNVTLSCEQNLNHDAMYWYRQDPGQGLRLIYYSQIVNDFQKGDIAEGYSVSREKKESFPLTVTSAQKNPTAFYLCASSISPGTGEGYEQYFGPGTRLTVT.

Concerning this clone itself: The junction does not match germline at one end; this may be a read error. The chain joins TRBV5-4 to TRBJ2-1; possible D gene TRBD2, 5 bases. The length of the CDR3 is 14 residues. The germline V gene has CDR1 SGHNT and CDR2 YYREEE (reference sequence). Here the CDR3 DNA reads TGTGCCAGCAGCTTTCCCGAGGAACTAGGCGCCTTACTCTTC. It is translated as CASSFPEELGALLF.

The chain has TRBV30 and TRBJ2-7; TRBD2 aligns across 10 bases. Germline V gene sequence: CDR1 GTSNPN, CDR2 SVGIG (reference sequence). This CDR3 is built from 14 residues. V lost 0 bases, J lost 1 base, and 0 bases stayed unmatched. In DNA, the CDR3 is TGTGCCTGGAGTGTACTAGCGGGGTCCTACGAGCAGTACTTC. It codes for CAWSVLAGSYEQYF.

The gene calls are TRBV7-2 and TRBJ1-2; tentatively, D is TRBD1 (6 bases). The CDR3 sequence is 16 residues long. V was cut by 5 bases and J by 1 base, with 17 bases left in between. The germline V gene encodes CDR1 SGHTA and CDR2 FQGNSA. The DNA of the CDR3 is TGTGCCAGCAGCCGAGACCCGGGACACAGTAACTATGGCTACACCTTC. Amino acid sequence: CASSRDPGHSNYGYTF.

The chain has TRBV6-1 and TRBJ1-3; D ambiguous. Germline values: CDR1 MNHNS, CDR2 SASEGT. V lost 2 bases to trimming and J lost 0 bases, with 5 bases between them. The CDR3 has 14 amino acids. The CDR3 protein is CASSESSSGNTIYF. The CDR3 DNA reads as TGTGCCAGCAGTGAAAGCTCCTCTGGAAACACCATATATTTT.

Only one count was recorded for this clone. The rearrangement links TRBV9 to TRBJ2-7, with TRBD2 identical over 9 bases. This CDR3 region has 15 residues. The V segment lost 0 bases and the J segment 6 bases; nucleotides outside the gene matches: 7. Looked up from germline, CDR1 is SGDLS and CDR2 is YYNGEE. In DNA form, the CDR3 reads TGTGCCAGCAGCGTAGATGCGGGAGGGCCCTCCGAGCAGTACTTC. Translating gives CASSVDAGGPSEQYF.

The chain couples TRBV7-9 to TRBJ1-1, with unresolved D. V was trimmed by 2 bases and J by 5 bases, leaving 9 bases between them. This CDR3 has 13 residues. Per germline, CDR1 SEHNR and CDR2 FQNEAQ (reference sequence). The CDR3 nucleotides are TGTGCCAGCAGCTTATTGAGCGGAACTGAAGCTTTCTTT. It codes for CASSLLSGTEAFF.